The rows below give T cell receptor beta chains drawn from one sample of a study of blood T cell repertoires in COVID-19. Profiling relied on immunoSEQ multiplex PCR, and the TCRdb table lists in-frame clones only, not all of them. This table has some 180,000 clones, about 75% appearing once. The sample consisted of peripheral blood. The source of these receptors is a woman aged 45 to 65 with active or convalescent COVID-19. The CDR3 runs from the conserved cysteine through the conserved F or W.

v_gene	j_gene	CDR3aa
TRBV25-1	TRBJ2-7	CASSEYGSYEQYF
TRBV12-3/TRBV12-4	TRBJ1-1	CASAGVLGTEAFF
TRBV5-1	TRBJ2-3	CASSLATTSGTTDTQYF
TRBV5-1	TRBJ1-1	CASSFGQDVYNTEAFF
TRBV19	TRBJ2-3	CASSRAINLADTQYF
TRBV24-1	TRBJ2-3	CATSDPGGAGGSDTQYF
TRBV3-1/TRBV3-2	TRBJ2-5	CASSQLRTGAAQYF
TRBV18	TRBJ2-6	CASSPSTAQPGANVLTF
TRBV5-4	TRBJ2-5	CASSPTGETETQYF
TRBV4-3	TRBJ2-6	CASSQLGQGFGANVLTF
TRBV5-1	TRBJ2-3	CASSSDGYPTDTQYF
TRBV6-2/TRBV6-3	TRBJ2-1	CASSYRWENEQFF
TRBV4-2	TRBJ2-2	CASSRTGTGTDGELFF
TRBV6-5	TRBJ2-7	CASSYSAGGTEQYF
TRBV12-5	TRBJ2-5	CASGSGQQETQYF
TRBV2	TRBJ2-2	CASSLGQGASLVGELFF
TRBV27	TRBJ2-3	CASTTRATDTQYF
TRBV19	TRBJ2-1	CASSIRQGSGDEQFF
TRBV7-2	TRBJ2-7	CASSLEAGEGYEQYF
TRBV6-5	TRBJ2-2	CASSRGTSAGELFF
TRBV2	TRBJ2-5	CASRPLTGVGETQYF
TRBV6-5	TRBJ2-5	CASSLEGAGGETQYF
TRBV6-6	TRBJ1-3	CASSGGVGGNTIYF
TRBV7-2	TRBJ1-2	CASSLGAAGGYTF
TRBV6-2/TRBV6-3	TRBJ2-3	CASSRQGSSTDTQYF
TRBV9	TRBJ2-5	CASSVGNGGETQYF
TRBV7-9	TRBJ2-7	CASSLEDSRQYF
TRBV28	TRBJ2-1	CASSVTSGRNEQFF
TRBV7-2	TRBJ2-3	CASSLAWTSGRPGVDTQYF
TRBV30	TRBJ1-6	CAWRQGNSPLHF
TRBV7-9	TRBJ1-4	CASSPDRTGFNEKLFF
TRBV5-1	TRBJ2-1	CASSGDRLYNEQFF
TRBV11-3	TRBJ1-2	CASSLDRHSYGYTF
TRBV12-3/TRBV12-4	TRBJ1-5	CASSQGAGQPQHF
TRBV6-6	TRBJ2-7	CASTQGPSTRDEQYF
TRBV19	TRBJ2-1	CASRLVFSHNEQFF
TRBV7-7	TRBJ2-1	CASSSGTSGSMAEQFF
TRBV5-6	TRBJ2-7	CASSLVSDGAEQYF
TRBV11-2	TRBJ2-7	CASSPRLAGTYEQYF
TRBV2	TRBJ1-5	CASTQEAGGLVNQPQHF
TRBV19	TRBJ1-1	CASSIGTEGNTEAFF
TRBV12-3/TRBV12-4	TRBJ2-5	CASSRELGETQYF